This T cell receptor beta chain was captured in a study of breast tumors, draining lymph nodes, adjacent tissues. TCRdb used MiXCR to reprocess the multiplex PCR reads, holding one entry per CDR3 protein. The sample has under 250,000 distinct CDR3 sequences, approximately 29% seen once. Breast cancer patients provided tissue from their axillary draining lymph nodes. This CDR3 contains 17 residues. J lost 3 bases, V lost 4 bases, and 7 bases had no gene match. CDR1 and CDR2 from the germline V gene are MNHEY and SVGAGI. The clonotype was recovered from a female donor with breast cancer. Some clones in this sample may be carry-over from other donors' samples. V usage is TRBV6-5 and J usage is TRBJ2-3, with 13 bases aligning to TRBD2. The sample taken for sequencing was axillary lymph node tissue. The CDR3 region has the DNA TGTGCCAGCAGTTTGCTAGCGGGACTAGCGGGAACAGATACGCAGTATTTT. Its protein is CASSLLAGLAGTDTQYF.